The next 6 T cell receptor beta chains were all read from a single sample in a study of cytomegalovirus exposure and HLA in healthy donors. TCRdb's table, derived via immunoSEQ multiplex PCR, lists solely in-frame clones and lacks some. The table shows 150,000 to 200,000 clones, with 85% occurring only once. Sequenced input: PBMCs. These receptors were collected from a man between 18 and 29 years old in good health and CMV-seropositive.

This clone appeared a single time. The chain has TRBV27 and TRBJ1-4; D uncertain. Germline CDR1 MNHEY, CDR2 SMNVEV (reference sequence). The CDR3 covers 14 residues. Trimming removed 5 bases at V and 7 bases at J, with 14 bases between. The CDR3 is CASSPGITSEKLFF. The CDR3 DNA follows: TGTGCCAGCAGTCCCGGGATTACTTCTGAAAAACTGTTTTTT.

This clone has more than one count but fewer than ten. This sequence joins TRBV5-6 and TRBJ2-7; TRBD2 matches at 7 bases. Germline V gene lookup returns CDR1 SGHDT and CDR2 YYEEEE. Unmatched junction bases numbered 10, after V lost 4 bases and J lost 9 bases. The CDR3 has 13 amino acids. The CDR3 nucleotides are TGTGCCAGCAGCAGTACTAGCGTTTTAAGGCAGTACTTC. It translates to CASSSTSVLRQYF.

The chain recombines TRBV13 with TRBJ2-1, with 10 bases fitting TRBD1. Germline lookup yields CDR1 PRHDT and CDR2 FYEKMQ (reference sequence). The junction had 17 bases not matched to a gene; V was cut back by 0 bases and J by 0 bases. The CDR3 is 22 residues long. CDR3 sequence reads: CASSLGSFGTGVLENSYNEQFF. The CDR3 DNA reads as TGTGCCAGCAGCTTAGGGTCTTTTGGGACAGGGGTGTTAGAAAACTCCTACAATGAGCAGTTCTTC.

The CDR3 region is CAWSVGQGAQETQYF. The DNA of the CDR3 is TGTGCCTGGAGTGTCGGACAGGGGGCTCAAGAGACCCAGTACTTC. The chain joins TRBV30 to TRBJ2-5, with TRBD1 matching 11 bases. The CDR3 has 15 amino acids. J was trimmed by 2 bases and V by 0 bases; bases with no gene match: 2. Germline lookup yields CDR1 GTSNPN and CDR2 SVGIG (reference sequence).

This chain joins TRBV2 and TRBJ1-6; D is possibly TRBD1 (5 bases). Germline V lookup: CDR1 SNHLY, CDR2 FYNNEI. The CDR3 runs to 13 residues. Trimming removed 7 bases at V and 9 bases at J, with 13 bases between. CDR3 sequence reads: CASTLGEGSPLHF. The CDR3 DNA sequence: TGTGCCAGCACCCTAGGGGAGGGTTCACCCCTCCACTTT.

DNA for the CDR3: TGTGCCAGCAGTGGACAGGGTGGGAATCAGCCCCAGCATTTT. Translated, it gives CASSGQGGNQPQHF. The chain carries TRBV28 and TRBJ1-5, with 8 bases lining up with TRBD1. Germline V CDR1 and CDR2: MDHEN, SYDVKM. The CDR3 length is 14 residues. V lost 5 bases to trimming and J lost 4 bases; unmatched junction nucleotides: 4.